The clone carrying this T cell receptor (beta chain) turned up a few times. The antigen is not known. A universal primer site was created by template switching, with the cDNA bearing unique molecular identifiers. MiXCR was run by TCRdb on the 5' RACE reads, yielding one entry per CDR3 protein. Of hundreds of thousands of distinct CDR3 sequences in the sample, over 15% are singletons; the top ten hold about an eighth. Trimming took off 3 bases at V and 8 bases at J, with 10 bases between the two ends. Germline V gene lookup returns CDR1 GTSNPN and CDR2 SVGIG (reference sequence). This CDR3 comprises 11 residues. This sample was taken from a study of identical twins. Study conclusions and caveats: Zero-insertion analyses could be partly confounded by invariant MAIT and iNKT cells.

These data were also reused for a study on T cells expressing NK-cell markers. That report adds: Among the eight sequenced donors, seven tested HCMV-seropositive and one tested seronegative. Several experiments added an anti-gamma-delta TCR antibody to sort only alpha-beta TCR T cells.

The gene calls are TRBV30 and TRBJ1-1; no clear D. The TCR was taken from a woman under 30 in good health. Sequencing used PBMCs. Written as DNA, the CDR3 is TGTGCCTGGAGACGGCAGGCAGAAGCTTTCTTT. Its protein is CAWRRQAEAFF. Looking up the rest from reference TRBV30 and TRBJ1-1 gives the full variable domain: SQTIHQWPATLVQPVGSPLSLECTVEGTSNPNLYWYRQAAGRGLQLLFYSVGIGQISSEVPQNLSASRPQDRQFILSSKKLLLSDSGFYLCAWRRQAEAFFGQGTRLTVV.